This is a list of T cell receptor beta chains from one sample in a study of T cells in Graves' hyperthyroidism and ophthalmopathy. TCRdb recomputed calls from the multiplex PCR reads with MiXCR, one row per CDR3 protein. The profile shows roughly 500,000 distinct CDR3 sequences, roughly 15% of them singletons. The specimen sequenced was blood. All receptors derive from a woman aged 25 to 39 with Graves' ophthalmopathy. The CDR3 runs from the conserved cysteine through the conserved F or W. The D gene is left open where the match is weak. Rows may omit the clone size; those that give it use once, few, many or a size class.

CDR3 DNA: TGTGCCAGCAGTTACTTCCGGACAGGGGGTATCACAGATACGCAGTATTTT
CDR3 protein: CASSYFRTGGITDTQYF
D gene: TRBD1
V gene: TRBV6-5
CDR3 length: 17
J gene: TRBJ2-3
clone size: many

CDR3 DNA: TGTGCCAGCAGTGAAAGTCCGAACACCGGGGAGCTGTTTTTT
CDR3 protein: CASSESPNTGELFF
D gene: -
V gene: TRBV2
CDR3 length: 14
J gene: TRBJ2-2
clone size: many

CDR3 DNA: TGTGCCAGTAGTATGACGTCTAGCAATCAGCCCCAGCATTTT
CDR3 protein: CASSMTSSNQPQHF
D gene: -
V gene: TRBV19
CDR3 length: 14
J gene: TRBJ1-5
clone size: -

CDR3 DNA: TGTGCCAGCAGTTTATCGATCACGGATACGCAGTATTTT
CDR3 protein: CASSLSITDTQYF
D gene: -
V gene: TRBV27
CDR3 length: 13
J gene: TRBJ2-3
clone size: many

CDR3 DNA: TGTGCCTGGAGGACTTCCTGCGACAGGGGGCTTATAGCTTTCTTT
CDR3 protein: CAWRTSCDRGLIAFF
D gene: TRBD1
V gene: TRBV30
CDR3 length: 15
J gene: TRBJ1-1
clone size: few

CDR3 DNA: TGTGCCAGCAGCGTCGGTAGCGGGAGTCGATGGGTAGAGACCCAGTACTTC
CDR3 protein: CASSVGSGSRWVETQYF
D gene: TRBD2
V gene: TRBV9
CDR3 length: 17
J gene: TRBJ2-5
clone size: few

CDR3 DNA: TGTGCCAGCAGCCGGGGTCCGGGACAAGAGACCCAGTACTTC
CDR3 protein: CASSRGPGQETQYF
D gene: -
V gene: TRBV7-2
CDR3 length: 14
J gene: TRBJ2-5
clone size: many

CDR3 DNA: TGTGCCACCAGTGATTTCGGCCGCTACGAGCAGTACTTC
CDR3 protein: CATSDFGRYEQYF
D gene: -
V gene: TRBV24-1
CDR3 length: 13
J gene: TRBJ2-7
clone size: -

CDR3 DNA: TGTGCCAGCAGCCGACTAGCGGGGGGCATGGACGAGCAGTACTTC
CDR3 protein: CASSRLAGGMDEQYF
D gene: TRBD2
V gene: TRBV11-1
CDR3 length: 15
J gene: TRBJ2-7
clone size: few

CDR3 DNA: TGTGCCAGCAGGGACGGCCGTTCCTACGAGCAGTACTTC
CDR3 protein: CASRDGRSYEQYF
D gene: -
V gene: TRBV12-3/TRBV12-4
CDR3 length: 13
J gene: TRBJ2-7
clone size: -

CDR3 DNA: TGTGCCAGCAGTGCTGAGCGGGAGTTCCCAGATACGCAGTATTTT
CDR3 protein: CASSAEREFPDTQYF
D gene: TRBD2
V gene: TRBV27
CDR3 length: 15
J gene: TRBJ2-3
clone size: many

CDR3 DNA: TGTGCCAGCAGCCTAGCGGGACAGACGAATTCACCCCTCCACTTT
CDR3 protein: CASSLAGQTNSPLHF
D gene: TRBD1
V gene: TRBV11-2
CDR3 length: 15
J gene: TRBJ1-6
clone size: many

CDR3 DNA: TGTGCCAGCAGCCCTGAGGCACAGTCCTACGAGCAGTACTTC
CDR3 protein: CASSPEAQSYEQYF
D gene: -
V gene: TRBV4-2
CDR3 length: 14
J gene: TRBJ2-7
clone size: many

CDR3 DNA: TGTGCCACCCGGACTAGTGACTACAATGAGCAGTTCTTC
CDR3 protein: CATRTSDYNEQFF
D gene: -
V gene: TRBV3-2
CDR3 length: 13
J gene: TRBJ2-1
clone size: -

CDR3 DNA: TGTGCCAGCAGCTTATCCTTGCGGGAGTACGACAATGAGCAGTTCTTC
CDR3 protein: CASSLSLREYDNEQFF
D gene: TRBD2
V gene: TRBV5-8
CDR3 length: 16
J gene: TRBJ2-1
clone size: many

CDR3 DNA: TGTGCCAGCAGTTCACCCTTTGGACTAGCAGCGGGTGAGCAGTTCTTC
CDR3 protein: CASSSPFGLAAGEQFF
D gene: TRBD2
V gene: TRBV27
CDR3 length: 16
J gene: TRBJ2-1
clone size: many

CDR3 DNA: TGTGCCACCAGTGATTCGGTGACAGTAATAAGTGAGCAGTTCTTC
CDR3 protein: CATSDSVTVISEQFF
D gene: -
V gene: TRBV24-1
CDR3 length: 15
J gene: TRBJ2-1
clone size: few

CDR3 DNA: TGTGCCAGCAGTGAAGCAGGAGATACGCAGTATTTT
CDR3 protein: CASSEAGDTQYF
D gene: -
V gene: TRBV6-1
CDR3 length: 12
J gene: TRBJ2-3
clone size: few

CDR3 DNA: TGTGCCACCGCGGCCCCGGGGAGTCAGCCCCAGCATTTT
CDR3 protein: CATAAPGSQPQHF
D gene: -
V gene: TRBV6-1
CDR3 length: 13
J gene: TRBJ1-5
clone size: -

CDR3 DNA: TGTGCCAGCAGGAAGGGACTAGCGGGCCCCTACGAGCAGTACTTC
CDR3 protein: CASRKGLAGPYEQYF
D gene: TRBD2
V gene: TRBV2
CDR3 length: 15
J gene: TRBJ2-7
clone size: many

CDR3 DNA: TGTGCCAGCAGCCCGCCGGGGGGCGTGTTCAATGAGCAGTTCTTC
CDR3 protein: CASSPPGGVFNEQFF
D gene: -
V gene: TRBV5-6
CDR3 length: 15
J gene: TRBJ2-1
clone size: many

CDR3 DNA: TGTGCCAGTAGCCCCAGACAGGGGGCCACTATAAACTACACCTTC
CDR3 protein: CASSPRQGATINYTF
D gene: TRBD1
V gene: TRBV19
CDR3 length: 15
J gene: TRBJ1-2
clone size: -

CDR3 DNA: TGCAGCGCAATACAGGGTTACACTGAAGCTTTCTTT
CDR3 protein: CSAIQGYTEAFF
D gene: -
V gene: TRBV29-1
CDR3 length: 12
J gene: TRBJ1-1
clone size: few

CDR3 DNA: TGTGCCAGCCGGTCCCGGGACAGGGTTCTATCCAATGAGCAGTTCTTC
CDR3 protein: CASRSRDRVLSNEQFF
D gene: TRBD1
V gene: TRBV27
CDR3 length: 16
J gene: TRBJ2-1
clone size: few

CDR3 DNA: TGTGCTAGTGGTTTGGTACGTGGCAGTTCCTACGAGCAGTACTTC
CDR3 protein: CASGLVRGSSYEQYF
D gene: -
V gene: TRBV12-5
CDR3 length: 15
J gene: TRBJ2-7
clone size: -

CDR3 DNA: TGTGCCAGCGGACTAGCGGGATTGAACACCGGGGAGCTGTTTTTT
CDR3 protein: CASGLAGLNTGELFF
D gene: TRBD2
V gene: TRBV6-1
CDR3 length: 15
J gene: TRBJ2-2
clone size: -

CDR3 DNA: TGCAGCGCAGGGGATCCCGGCTACACCTTC
CDR3 protein: CSAGDPGYTF
D gene: -
V gene: TRBV20-1
CDR3 length: 10
J gene: TRBJ1-2
clone size: many

CDR3 DNA: TGTGCCAGCAGCCCGGGACATTCCACCTACGAGCAGTACTTC
CDR3 protein: CASSPGHSTYEQYF
D gene: -
V gene: TRBV5-1
CDR3 length: 14
J gene: TRBJ2-7
clone size: -

CDR3 DNA: TGTGCCAGCAGCTATAGCGGGAGAGAGACCCAGTACTTC
CDR3 protein: CASSYSGRETQYF
D gene: TRBD2
V gene: TRBV6-2/TRBV6-3
CDR3 length: 13
J gene: TRBJ2-5
clone size: many

CDR3 DNA: TGTGCCAGCAGCTTGTATTTAGGGTTAGGGTATGGCTACACCTTC
CDR3 protein: CASSLYLGLGYGYTF
D gene: -
V gene: TRBV5-5
CDR3 length: 15
J gene: TRBJ1-2
clone size: -

CDR3 DNA: TGTGCCAGCAGACTGGGACAGGGCGGTGGGGAGCAGTACTTC
CDR3 protein: CASRLGQGGGEQYF
D gene: TRBD1
V gene: TRBV27
CDR3 length: 14
J gene: TRBJ2-7
clone size: many

CDR3 DNA: TGCAGTGCTACCGGTTGGAAGGCGGGCCAAGAGACCCAGTACTTC
CDR3 protein: CSATGWKAGQETQYF
D gene: -
V gene: TRBV20-1
CDR3 length: 15
J gene: TRBJ2-5
clone size: few

CDR3 DNA: TGTGCCAGCAGTTATAGACGGTTTAACAATGAGCAGTTCTTC
CDR3 protein: CASSYRRFNNEQFF
D gene: -
V gene: TRBV6-1
CDR3 length: 14
J gene: TRBJ2-1
clone size: few

CDR3 DNA: TGTGCCTGGTCCGACGTCCAGGGGCCCCAGCATTTT
CDR3 protein: CAWSDVQGPQHF
D gene: -
V gene: TRBV30
CDR3 length: 12
J gene: TRBJ1-5
clone size: many

CDR3 DNA: TGTGCCAGCAGACCCTTTTTGAACACCGGGGAGCTGTTTTTT
CDR3 protein: CASRPFLNTGELFF
D gene: -
V gene: TRBV7-2
CDR3 length: 14
J gene: TRBJ2-2
clone size: -

CDR3 DNA: TGCAGCGTTGGTGCCCGACTAGTAAATGAGCAGTTCTTC
CDR3 protein: CSVGARLVNEQFF
D gene: -
V gene: TRBV29-1
CDR3 length: 13
J gene: TRBJ2-1
clone size: -

CDR3 DNA: TGTGCCAGCAGCTTAAGGTCGGCAGACAATTTGAGGGGCTACACCTTC
CDR3 protein: CASSLRSADNLRGYTF
D gene: -
V gene: TRBV11-2
CDR3 length: 16
J gene: TRBJ1-2
clone size: few

CDR3 DNA: TGTGCCAGCAGCCCCGCCCGGACAGGGGACCCCTCCTACGAGCAGTACTTC
CDR3 protein: CASSPARTGDPSYEQYF
D gene: TRBD1
V gene: TRBV7-9
CDR3 length: 17
J gene: TRBJ2-7
clone size: many

CDR3 DNA: TGTGCCAGTAGTCAACCGGGACACTATCAAGAGACCCAGTACTTC
CDR3 protein: CASSQPGHYQETQYF
D gene: -
V gene: TRBV19
CDR3 length: 15
J gene: TRBJ2-5
clone size: few

CDR3 DNA: TGTGCCAGCTCCCAGGAGAACGAGCAGTACTTC
CDR3 protein: CASSQENEQYF
D gene: -
V gene: TRBV18
CDR3 length: 11
J gene: TRBJ2-7
clone size: many

CDR3 DNA: TGTGCCAGCAGTCTGGGGACAGGGGAAAATTCACCCCTCCACTTT
CDR3 protein: CASSLGTGENSPLHF
D gene: TRBD1
V gene: TRBV6-1
CDR3 length: 15
J gene: TRBJ1-6
clone size: few

CDR3 DNA: TGTGCCAGCAGTTTCCTCAGGGCTGGACGGAGCTCCTACAATGAGCAGTTCTTC
CDR3 protein: CASSFLRAGRSSYNEQFF
D gene: -
V gene: TRBV28
CDR3 length: 18
J gene: TRBJ2-1
clone size: -

CDR3 DNA: TGTGCCAGCAGTGAGGGAACTCAGCCCCAGCATTTT
CDR3 protein: CASSEGTQPQHF
D gene: -
V gene: TRBV6-1
CDR3 length: 12
J gene: TRBJ1-5
clone size: many

CDR3 DNA: TGTGCCATCACCTCAGATAGTGGCGTCACCGGGGAGCTGTTTTTT
CDR3 protein: CAITSDSGVTGELFF
D gene: -
V gene: TRBV10-3
CDR3 length: 15
J gene: TRBJ2-2
clone size: -

CDR3 DNA: TGCGCCAGCAGCCAAGTGACCGATAACCACGAGCAGTACTTC
CDR3 protein: CASSQVTDNHEQYF
D gene: -
V gene: TRBV4-1
CDR3 length: 14
J gene: TRBJ2-7
clone size: few

CDR3 DNA: TGTGCCAACAGCTTGGTGACAGGGAGTACTGGAAACACCATATATTTT
CDR3 protein: CANSLVTGSTGNTIYF
D gene: TRBD1
V gene: TRBV5-5
CDR3 length: 16
J gene: TRBJ1-3
clone size: -

CDR3 DNA: TGTGCCAGCAGCTTAGATCTTGGCTACACCTTC
CDR3 protein: CASSLDLGYTF
D gene: -
V gene: TRBV7-9
CDR3 length: 11
J gene: TRBJ1-2
clone size: many

CDR3 DNA: TGTGCCAGCAGCCCGACTAGCGGGAGTTTTAATGAGCAGTTCTTC
CDR3 protein: CASSPTSGSFNEQFF
D gene: TRBD2
V gene: TRBV12-3/TRBV12-4
CDR3 length: 15
J gene: TRBJ2-1
clone size: many

CDR3 DNA: TGTGCCACCGCCCCGGGGGCAGATACGCAGTATTTT
CDR3 protein: CATAPGADTQYF
D gene: -
V gene: TRBV28
CDR3 length: 12
J gene: TRBJ2-3
clone size: many